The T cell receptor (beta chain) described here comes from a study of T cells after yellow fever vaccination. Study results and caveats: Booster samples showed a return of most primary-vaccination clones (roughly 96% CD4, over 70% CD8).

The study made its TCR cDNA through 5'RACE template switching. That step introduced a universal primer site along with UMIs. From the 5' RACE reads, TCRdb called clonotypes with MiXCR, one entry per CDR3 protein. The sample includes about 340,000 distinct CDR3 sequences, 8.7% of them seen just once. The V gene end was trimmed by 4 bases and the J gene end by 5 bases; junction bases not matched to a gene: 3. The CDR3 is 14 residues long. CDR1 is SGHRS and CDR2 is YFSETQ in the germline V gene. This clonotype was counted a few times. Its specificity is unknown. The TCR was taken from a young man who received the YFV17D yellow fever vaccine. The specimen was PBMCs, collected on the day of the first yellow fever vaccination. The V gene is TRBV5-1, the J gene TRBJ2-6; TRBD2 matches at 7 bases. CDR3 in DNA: TGCGCCAGCAGCGCGGGAGATAGGGCCAACGTCCTGACTTTC. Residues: CASSAGDRANVLTF.